One sample yielded the 5 T cell receptor beta chains listed below, sequenced in a study of blood T cells in healthy people across ages. Combining a sample-barcoded 5' primer with a J-beta primer mix, a second PCR ran for roughly 7 to 11 cycles. TCRdb re-analysed the 5' RACE reads in MiXCR, keeping a single row per CDR3 protein. The sample records about 1,000,000 distinct CDR3 sequences, over 35% being singletons. The source material was blood. These receptors were obtained from an older woman in good health.

In this sample, this clonotype turned up a few times. The J gene is TRBJ2-7, the V gene TRBV6-6; 14 nucleotides agree with TRBD2. Germline trimming cut 4 bases from V and 6 bases from J; bases unmatched to any gene: 5. CDR1 and CDR2 (germline): MNHNY, SVGAGI (reference sequence). The CDR3 is 15 residues long. CDR3 sequence: CASSSLTSGRAEQYF. DNA for the CDR3: TGTGCCAGCAGTTCCCTGACTAGCGGGAGGGCCGAGCAGTACTTC.

This clonotype was detected a few times. In DNA form, the CDR3 reads TGCAGTGCTAGCAAGGGGGGCGACGGCTACACCTTC. It translates to CSASKGGDGYTF. The V call is TRBV20-1, the J call TRBJ1-2; TRBD1 might be the D (6 bases). The germline V and J ends were trimmed by 3 bases and 8 bases, with 13 bases remaining between them. Germline CDR1 and CDR2: DFQATT and SNEGSKA (reference sequence). CDR3 length: 12 residues.

The DNA of the CDR3 is TGCGCCAGCAGCTTTCCCGATCGACTATTGGGGACAAGCGGGAGGGCCAATGAGCAGTTCTTC. The encoded protein is CASSFPDRLLGTSGRANEQFF. The rearrangement links TRBV5-1 to TRBJ2-1; 10 bases align to TRBD2. The CDR3 has 21 amino acids. CDR1 is SGHRS and CDR2 is YFSETQ in the germline V gene. The junction had 23 bases not matched to a gene; V was cut back by 2 bases and J by 6 bases.

The chain links TRBV3-1 to TRBJ2-3, with 7 bases identical to TRBD2. Germline trimming cut 4 bases from V and 5 bases from J; bases unmatched to any gene: 15. Germline lookup yields CDR1 LGHDT and CDR2 YNNKEL (reference sequence). The CDR3 totals 17 residues. The CDR3 DNA is TGTGCCAGCAGCCCCTGGGGCGGGAGAGAACGGGAAGATACGCAGTATTTT. This sequence encodes CASSPWGGREREDTQYF.

The chain links TRBV5-1 to TRBJ2-7; 9 nucleotides line up with TRBD2. The CDR3 covers 16 residues. J gave up 1 base and V 1 base, and 6 bases lay outside the gene matches. The germline V gene has CDR1 SGHRS and CDR2 YFSETQ. CDR3 nucleotide sequence: TGCGCCAGCAGCTTGCAGGCTAGCGGGATATCCTACGAGCAGTACTTC. This encodes CASSLQASGISYEQYF.